This T cell receptor (beta chain) was sequenced for a study of beta chain features in type 1 diabetes. General study points: Within each of all four CD4+ subsets, Type 1 diabetes patients had TCRB CDR3s that were moderately but significantly shorter. The VDJ junctions of type 1 diabetes patients carried fewer insertions and more deletions.

Expressed TCRB transcripts were sequenced because the isolated RNA had all been reverse transcribed beforehand. Sequencing used immunoSEQ multiplex PCR; TCRdb keeps in-frame clones, though not all of them. Among approximately 730,000 clones listed, 13% were seen once. In its sample, this clone was seen a few times. The antigen is undetermined. The CDR3 has 17 amino acids. Between the trimmed V and J ends, which lost 2 bases and 7 bases, there was a span of 25 bases. Germline values: CDR1 GTSNPN, CDR2 SVGIG (reference sequence). The receptor's source is a young man with type 1 diabetes. The chain employs TRBV30 and TRBJ2-3; D is undetermined. Sample: naive CD4+ T cells from blood. CDR3 in amino acids: CAWSPTGPAVGVNTQYF. The CDR3 DNA is TGTGCCTGGAGTCCGACTGGGCCGGCGGTCGGAGTAAATACGCAGTATTTT.